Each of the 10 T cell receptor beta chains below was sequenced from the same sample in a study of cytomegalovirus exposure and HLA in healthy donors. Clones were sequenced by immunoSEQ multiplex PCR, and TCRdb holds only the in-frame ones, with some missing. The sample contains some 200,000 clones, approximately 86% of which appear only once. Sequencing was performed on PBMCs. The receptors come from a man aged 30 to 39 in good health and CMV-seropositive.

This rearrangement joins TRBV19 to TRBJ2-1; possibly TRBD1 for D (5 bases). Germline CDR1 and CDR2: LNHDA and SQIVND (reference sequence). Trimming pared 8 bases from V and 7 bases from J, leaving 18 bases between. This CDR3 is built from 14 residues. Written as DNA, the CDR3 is TGTGCCAGTTCCCTTCGTCAGGGTTGGAATGAGCAGTTCTTC. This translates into CASSLRQGWNEQFF.

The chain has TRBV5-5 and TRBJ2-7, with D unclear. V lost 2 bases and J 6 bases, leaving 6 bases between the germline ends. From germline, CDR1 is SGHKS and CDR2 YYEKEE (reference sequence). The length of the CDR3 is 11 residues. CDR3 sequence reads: CASSFGTEQYF. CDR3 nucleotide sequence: TGTGCCAGCAGCTTTGGTACCGAGCAGTACTTC.

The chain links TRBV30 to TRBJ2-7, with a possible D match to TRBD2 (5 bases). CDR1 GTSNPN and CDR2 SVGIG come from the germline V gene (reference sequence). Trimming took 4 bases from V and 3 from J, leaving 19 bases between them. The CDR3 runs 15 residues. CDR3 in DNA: TGTGCCTGGAAAGACCGCCGAGGGAATCGCTACGAGCAGTACTTC. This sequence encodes CAWKDRRGNRYEQYF.

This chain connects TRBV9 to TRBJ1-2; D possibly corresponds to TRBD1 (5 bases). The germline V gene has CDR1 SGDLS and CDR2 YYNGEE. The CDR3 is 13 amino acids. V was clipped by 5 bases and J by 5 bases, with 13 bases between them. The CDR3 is CASSPGAEYGYTF. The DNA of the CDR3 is TGTGCCAGCAGTCCTGGGGCGGAATATGGCTACACCTTC. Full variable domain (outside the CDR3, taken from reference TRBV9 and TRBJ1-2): DSGVTQTPKHLITATGQRVTLRCSPRSGDLSVYWYQQSLDQGLQFLIQYYNGEERAKGNILERFSAQQFPDLHSELNLSSLELGDSALYFCASSPGAEYGYTFGSGTRLTVV.

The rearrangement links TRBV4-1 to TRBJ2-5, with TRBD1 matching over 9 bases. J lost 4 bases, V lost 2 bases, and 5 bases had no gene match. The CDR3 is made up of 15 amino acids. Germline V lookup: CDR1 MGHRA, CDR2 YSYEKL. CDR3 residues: CASSQSTGGVETQYF. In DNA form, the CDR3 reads TGCGCCAGCAGCCAATCGACAGGGGGTGTAGAGACCCAGTACTTC.

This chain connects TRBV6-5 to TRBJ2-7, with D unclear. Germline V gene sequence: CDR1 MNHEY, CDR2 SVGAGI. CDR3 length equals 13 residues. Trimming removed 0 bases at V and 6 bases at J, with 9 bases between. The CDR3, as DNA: TGTGCCAGCAGTTACTCGACTCAAGGCGAGCAGTACTTC. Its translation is CASSYSTQGEQYF.

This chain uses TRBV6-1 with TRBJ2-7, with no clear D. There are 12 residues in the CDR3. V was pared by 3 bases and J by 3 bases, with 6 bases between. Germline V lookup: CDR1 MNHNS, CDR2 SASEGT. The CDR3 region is CASSEGDYEQYF. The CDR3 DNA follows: TGTGCCAGCAGTGAGGGCGACTACGAGCAGTACTTC.

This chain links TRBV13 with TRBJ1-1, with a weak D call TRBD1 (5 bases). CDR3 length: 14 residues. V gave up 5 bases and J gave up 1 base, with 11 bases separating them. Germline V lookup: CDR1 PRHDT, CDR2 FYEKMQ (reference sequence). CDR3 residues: CASSVGTANTEAFF. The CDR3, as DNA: TGTGCCAGCAGCGTCGGGACGGCGAACACTGAAGCTTTCTTT.

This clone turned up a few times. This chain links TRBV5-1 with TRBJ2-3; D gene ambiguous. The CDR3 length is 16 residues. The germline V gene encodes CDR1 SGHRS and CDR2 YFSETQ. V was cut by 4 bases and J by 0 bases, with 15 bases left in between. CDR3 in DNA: TGCGCCAGCAGCGTCGGATTTCAAACTAGCACAGATACGCAGTATTTT. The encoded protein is CASSVGFQTSTDTQYF.

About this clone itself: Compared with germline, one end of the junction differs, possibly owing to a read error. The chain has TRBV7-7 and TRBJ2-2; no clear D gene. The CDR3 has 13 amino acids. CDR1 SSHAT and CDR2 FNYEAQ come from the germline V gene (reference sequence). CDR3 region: CASSPLVTGELFF. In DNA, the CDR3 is TGTGCTAGCAGCCCCCTAGTCACCGGGGAGCTGTTTTTT.